These 15 T cell receptor beta chains came from one sample sequenced in a study of blood T cell repertoires in COVID-19. TCRdb's copy holds only in-frame clones and misses some; the assay was immunoSEQ multiplex PCR. This sample has about 290,000 clones, with 89% found just once. The material sequenced was PBMCs or T cells enriched from blood (not recorded which). The receptors originated from a woman aged 40-49 years who had recovered from COVID-19.

This clone turned up a few times. This chain's CDR3 is CASSTRTSGEQYF. The CDR3 DNA reads as TGTGCCAGCAGCACCCGGACTAGCGGCGAGCAGTACTTC. The V call is TRBV4-2, the J call TRBJ2-7; TRBD2 matches at 10 bases. With 5 bases clipped from V and 6 bases from J, the junction kept 4 bases outside the gene matches. This CDR3 contains 13 residues. Germline V gene sequence: CDR1 LGHNA, CDR2 YNFKEQ.

The chain combines TRBV7-2 with TRBJ1-3, with 8 positions matching TRBD1. Germline V CDR1 and CDR2: SGHTA, FQGNSA. This CDR3 is built from 15 residues. V lost 5 bases to trimming and J lost 2 bases; unmatched junction nucleotides: 5. The CDR3 DNA sequence: TGTGCCAGCAGCAAGGACAGGGTAACTGGAAACACCATATATTTT. It encodes CASSKDRVTGNTIYF.

Concerning this clone: In the same sample, other DNA sequences code for this CDR3. This chain joins TRBV27 and TRBJ1-5; D gene unclear. Trimming removed 0 bases at V and 2 bases at J, with 5 bases between. This CDR3 is built from 14 residues. Germline values: CDR1 MNHEY, CDR2 SMNVEV (reference sequence). The CDR3 nucleotides read TGTGCCAGCAGTTTATCCCGGGGCAATCAGCCCCAGCATTTT. Its translation is CASSLSRGNQPQHF.

The genes are TRBV20-1 and TRBJ2-1; D is unclear. CDR1 is DFQATT, CDR2 SNEGSKA, per germline (reference sequence). The CDR3 contains 11 residues. V shed 7 bases and J shed 6 bases, with 10 bases lying between them. This chain's CDR3 is CSVNSLNEQFF. In DNA form, the CDR3 reads TGCAGTGTAAATAGCCTCAATGAGCAGTTCTTC.

The genes are TRBV2 and TRBJ1-2, with unresolved D. Germline V gene data show CDR1 as SNHLY and CDR2 as FYNNEI. This CDR3 comprises 14 residues. The ends were cut back, 10 bases at V and 0 bases at J, with 15 bases in the middle. The CDR3 bases are TGTGCCACCCAGAAACAGACCGCTAACTATGGCTACACCTTC. This translates into CATQKQTANYGYTF.

The V and J genes are TRBV2 and TRBJ2-5, with a possible D match to TRBD1 (5 bases). CDR1 and CDR2 from the germline V gene are SNHLY and FYNNEI. CDR3 length: 17 amino acids. V lost 2 bases and J 2 bases, leaving 18 bases between the germline ends. CDR3: CASSEPLRTMKQETQYF. The CDR3 DNA is TGTGCCAGCAGTGAACCCTTACGGACAATGAAACAAGAGACCCAGTACTTC.

The V gene is TRBV15, the J gene TRBJ1-1, with D possibly TRBD1 on 5 matching bases. Trimming pared 1 base from V and 11 bases from J, leaving 14 bases between. The CDR3 has 13 amino acids. CDR1 and CDR2 from the germline V gene are LNHNV and YYDKDF (reference sequence). The CDR3 loop is CATSRGLGGRAFF. CDR3 sequence (DNA): TGTGCCACCAGCAGAGGTCTGGGGGGTCGGGCTTTCTTT.

V gene TRBV7-3 combines with J gene TRBJ2-1, with D tentatively TRBD1 (7 bases). The CDR3 contains 15 residues. Between the trimmed V and J ends, which lost 5 bases and 5 bases, there was a span of 16 bases. Looked up from germline, CDR1 is SGHTA and CDR2 is FQGTGA. The chain's CDR3 is CASSLRQGGDNEQFF. CDR3 DNA sequence: TGTGCCAGCAGCCTAAGACAGGGAGGCGACAATGAGCAGTTCTTC.

The chain recombines TRBV27 with TRBJ2-1, with TRBD1 matching 8 bases. The V segment lost 6 bases and the J segment 8 bases; nucleotides outside the gene matches: 6. From germline, CDR1 is MNHEY and CDR2 SMNVEV (reference sequence). The CDR3 length is 13 residues. As DNA, the CDR3 is TGTGCCAGCAGCCCCGGACAGGGTTATGAGCAGTTCTTC. This encodes CASSPGQGYEQFF.

The V and J genes are TRBV19 and TRBJ1-1, with 10 bases fitting TRBD1. CDR1 is LNHDA and CDR2 is SQIVND in the germline V gene (reference sequence). The CDR3 is 16 amino acids. The J segment lost 5 bases and the V segment lost 4 bases, leaving 10 bases of the junction unmatched. CDR3 in amino acids: CASSTWTGGSKTEAFF. The CDR3 DNA reads TGTGCCAGTAGTACTTGGACAGGGGGTTCCAAAACTGAAGCTTTCTTT.

The chain uses TRBV19 and TRBJ1-4; TRBD1 is a possible D gene (6 bases). CDR1 and CDR2 (germline): LNHDA, SQIVND (reference sequence). V lost 5 bases and J 8 bases, leaving 12 bases between the germline ends. The CDR3 runs to 13 residues. CDR3 DNA sequence: TGTGCCAGTAGTGACAGGATGGGGGAAAAACTGTTTTTT. Its protein product is CASSDRMGEKLFF.

The chain has TRBV18 and TRBJ1-2; D possibly corresponds to TRBD1 (6 bases). Germline V gene sequence: CDR1 KGHSH, CDR2 LQKENI. There are 13 residues in the CDR3. V shed 2 bases and J shed 12 bases, with 16 bases lying between them. For the CDR3, the DNA is TGTGCCAGCTCACCAAGAACAGGGAGCGACCACACCTTC. It translates to CASSPRTGSDHTF.

The V and J genes are TRBV2 and TRBJ2-5; 7 bases align to TRBD1. Germline V gene lookup returns CDR1 SNHLY and CDR2 FYNNEI. CDR3 length: 12 amino acids. V shed 10 bases and J 5 bases; nucleotides not matched to a gene: 7. The CDR3: CATRGGKETQYF. CDR3 in DNA: TGTGCCACCCGAGGGGGCAAGGAGACCCAGTACTTC.

This chain joins TRBV7-8 and TRBJ1-1; a weak D match, TRBD1 (6 bases). Per germline, CDR1 SGHVS and CDR2 FQNEAQ. CDR3 length: 15 amino acids. V lost 5 bases, J lost 6 bases, and 19 bases lay in between. In DNA, the CDR3 is TGTGCCAGCAGCCCTTGGACAGCGATAATGTCTGAAGCTTTCTTT. As protein: CASSPWTAIMSEAFF.

This sequence joins TRBV2 and TRBJ2-5; 13 bases fit TRBD2. CDR3 size: 16 residues. The germline V gene has CDR1 SNHLY and CDR2 FYNNEI. J lost 2 bases, V lost 7 bases, and 7 bases had no gene match. The CDR3 nucleotides are TGTGCCAGCAACAGACTAGCGGGAGGAACACAAGAGACCCAGTACTTC. As protein: CASNRLAGGTQETQYF.